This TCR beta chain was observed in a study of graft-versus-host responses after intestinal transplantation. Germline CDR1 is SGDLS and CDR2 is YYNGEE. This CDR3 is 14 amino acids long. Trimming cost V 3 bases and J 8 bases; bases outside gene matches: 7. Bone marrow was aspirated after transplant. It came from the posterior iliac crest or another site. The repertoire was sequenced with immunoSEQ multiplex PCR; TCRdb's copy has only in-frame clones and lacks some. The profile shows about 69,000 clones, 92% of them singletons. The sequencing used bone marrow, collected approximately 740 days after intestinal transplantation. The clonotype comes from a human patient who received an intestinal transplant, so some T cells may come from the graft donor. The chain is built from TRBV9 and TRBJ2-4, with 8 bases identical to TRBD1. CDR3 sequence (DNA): TGTGCCAGCAGCGCAGACAGGGGTACGGACATTCAGTACTTC. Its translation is CASSADRGTDIQYF.